The 16 T cell receptor beta chains below come from one sample, sequenced in a study of read filtering for tumor transcriptome and immune sequencing. From roughly 0.4 ug of RNA, a library with molecular barcoded alpha/delta and beta/gamma adaptors was made. TCRdb redid the calling of the reads with MiXCR, one entry per CDR3 protein. This repertoire shows about 38,000 distinct CDR3 sequences, 12% to 15% found once; its top ten account for 27%. Source material: a population of CD138-negative cells sorted from bone marrow. The receptor source for this set is a donor at least 40 years old with multiple myeloma.

This clonotype was found many times. The V call is TRBV4-2, the J call TRBJ2-3, with a tentative D call TRBD2 (5 bases). V shed 8 bases and J shed 0 bases, with 18 bases lying between them. CDR1 and CDR2 (germline): LGHNA, YNFKEQ. There are 16 residues in the CDR3. CDR3 residues: CASAKTGSPSTDTQYF. The CDR3 DNA follows: TGTGCCAGCGCCAAGACGGGGAGTCCAAGCACAGATACGCAGTATTTT.

This clonotype has at least ten counts. The V gene is TRBV28, the J gene TRBJ2-3, with TRBD2 identical over 12 bases. CDR1 is MDHEN, CDR2 SYDVKM, per germline. With 6 bases clipped from V and 3 bases from J, the junction kept 7 bases outside the gene matches. The CDR3 contains 16 residues. CDR3 sequence reads: CASRRTSGRITDTQYF. In DNA form, the CDR3 reads TGTGCCAGCAGACGAACTAGCGGGAGGATAACAGATACGCAGTATTTT.

Note on this clonotype: A much more abundant neighbour one base away suggests this may be a read error. The chain carries TRBV5-1 and TRBJ2-7; tentatively, D is TRBD1 (6 bases). Germline values: CDR1 SGHRS, CDR2 YFSETQ. This CDR3 is 13 amino acids long. CDR3 sequence: CASSLEQGYGQYF. CDR3 coding DNA: TGCGCCAGCAGCTTGGAACAGGGCTACGGGCAGTACTTC.

Ten or more counts support this clonotype. This sequence joins TRBV29-1 and TRBJ2-3; possible D gene TRBD2, 5 bases. Germline loops: CDR1 SQVTM, CDR2 ANQGSEA. This CDR3 is 12 amino acids long. V dropped 5 bases and J dropped 4 bases, with 10 bases sitting between them. CDR3 DNA sequence: TGCAGCGTTTCTAGCCTCGCAGATACGCAGTATTTT. This codes for CSVSSLADTQYF.

This clonotype has at least ten counts. This sequence joins TRBV10-1 and TRBJ2-7, with D unresolved. This CDR3 has 13 amino acids. Germline V gene lookup returns CDR1 WNHNN and CDR2 SYGVQD (reference sequence). The ends were cut back, 3 bases at V and 4 bases at J, with 10 bases in the middle. As DNA, the CDR3 is TGCGCCAGCAGTGAACGGTTTGGTTACGAGCAGTACTTC. As protein: CASSERFGYEQYF.

This clonotype was seen at least ten times. The genes are TRBV29-1 and TRBJ2-7, with a possible D match to TRBD1 (6 bases). Germline V gives CDR1 SQVTM, CDR2 ANQGSEA. V was trimmed by 7 bases and J by 3 bases, leaving 10 bases between them. This CDR3 has 11 residues. CDR3 region: CSGGHGYEQYF. For the CDR3, the DNA is TGCAGCGGGGGACACGGCTACGAGCAGTACTTC.

In this sample, this clonotype turned up many times. The chain uses TRBV25-1 and TRBJ2-7, with 8 bases that match TRBD2. Germline V lookup: CDR1 MGHDK, CDR2 SYGVNS. J gave up 1 base and V 1 base, and 0 bases lay outside the gene matches. CDR3 size: 14 residues. The CDR3 loop reads CASSELAGSYEQYF. The CDR3 DNA reads as TGTGCCAGCAGTGAATTAGCGGGGTCCTACGAGCAGTACTTC.

This clonotype was picked up many times. The chain couples TRBV6-2 or TRBV6-3 to TRBJ1-5, with 7 bases lining up with TRBD1. The CDR3 covers 16 residues. With V trimmed by 6 bases and J by 2 bases, 10 bases remained unmatched. Germline V lookup: CDR1 MNHEY, CDR2 SVGEGT. CDR3 sequence: CASRSPFGTGNQPQHF. DNA of the CDR3: TGTGCCAGCAGAAGCCCGTTCGGGACAGGCAATCAGCCCCAGCATTTT.

The chain joins TRBV5-1 to TRBJ2-1; 8 bases fit TRBD2. Per germline, CDR1 SGHRS and CDR2 YFSETQ. The CDR3 is 16 amino acids. After removal of 4 bases from V and 5 bases from J, the junction contained 11 bases not matched to a gene. CDR3 region: CASSPKRAGADNEQFF. The CDR3 DNA reads TGCGCCAGCAGCCCGAAGAGAGCGGGAGCGGACAATGAGCAGTTCTTC.

With respect to this clonotype: A junction boundary mismatches the germline segment, possibly from a read error. The rearrangement links TRBV2 to TRBJ2-1; possible D gene TRBD2, 5 bases. The germline V gene encodes CDR1 SNHLY and CDR2 FYNNEI. The CDR3 has 12 amino acids. The CDR3 region has the DNA TGTTCCAGCGAGGGCTTCTACAATGAGCAGTTCTTC. It yields the protein CSSEGFYNEQFF. Variable domain in full (rest from reference TRBV2 and TRBJ2-1): EPEVTQTPSHQVTQMGQEVILRCVPISNHLYFYWYRQILGQKVEFLVSFYNNEISEKSEIFDDQFSVERPDGSNFTLKIRSTKLEDSAMYFCSSEGFYNEQFFGPGTRLTVL.

This clonotype was recorded many times. The chain recombines TRBV2 with TRBJ2-5, with D perhaps TRBD1 (6 bases). Trimming took off 6 bases at V and 2 bases at J, with 13 bases between the two ends. CDR3 length equals 14 residues. Germline V gene sequence: CDR1 SNHLY, CDR2 FYNNEI. The chain's CDR3 is CASRERDKQETQYF. The CDR3 DNA is TGTGCCAGCAGGGAAAGGGACAAGCAAGAGACCCAGTACTTC.

The V and J genes are TRBV6-6 and TRBJ1-2; 8 positions agree with TRBD1. This CDR3 contains 13 residues. Losses at the gene ends were 4 bases for V and 5 bases for J; bases not matched to a gene: 3. The germline CDR1 and CDR2 sequences are MNHNY and SVGAGI (reference sequence). The CDR3 DNA follows: TGTGCCAGCAGTTCAGGGGGCGGTTATGGCTACACCTTC. Translation: CASSSGGGYGYTF.

This clonotype was seen more than once but under ten times. A much larger clone differs by one base, so this may be a read error. The gene calls are TRBV3-1 and TRBJ2-1, with TRBD2 matching 8 bases. CDR3 size: 19 residues. CDR1 and CDR2 (germline): LGHDT, YNNKEL (reference sequence). CDR3 in amino acids: CASSQDPAGAFLSYNGQFF. The CDR3 DNA reads TGTGCCAGCAGCCAAGATCCAGCGGGAGCTTTTCTTTCCTACAATGGGCAGTTCTTC.

As concerns this clonotype: This may arise from a read error, as a much more abundant clone is one base away. The chain uses TRBV29-1 and TRBJ1-2, with no clear D. From germline, CDR1 is SQVTM and CDR2 ANQGSEA. There are 9 residues in the CDR3. The CDR3 DNA reads TGCGGCGTTAACTATGGCTACACCTTC. Translated: CGVNYGYTF. Together with reference TRBV29-1 and TRBJ1-2, the CDR3 gives the full variable domain: SAVISQKPSRDICQRGTSLTIQCQVDSQVTMMFWYRQQPGQSLTLIATANQGSEATYESGFVIDKFPISRPNLTFSTLTVSNMSPEDSSIYLCGVNYGYTFGSGTRLTVV.

This clonotype was counted at least ten times. The genes are TRBV27 and TRBJ2-1; either TRBD1 or TRBD2 may supply D (5 bases each). The V end was cut by 4 bases, the J end by 7 bases, with 20 bases between. This CDR3 has 16 amino acids. Germline V CDR1 and CDR2: MNHEY, SMNVEV (reference sequence). CDR3 in amino acids: CASSSTPGPEKNEQFF. In DNA, the CDR3 is TGTGCCAGCAGTTCTACCCCGGGACCAGAGAAGAATGAGCAGTTCTTC.

This clonotype was counted at least ten times. The V gene is TRBV11-2, the J gene TRBJ2-3; no reliable D call. This CDR3 has 11 amino acids. Between the trimmed V and J ends, which lost 1 base and 8 bases, there was a span of 4 bases. Looked up from germline, CDR1 is SGHAT and CDR2 is FQNNGV. The CDR3 protein is CASSLVATQYF. CDR3 in DNA: TGTGCCAGCAGCTTAGTGGCTACGCAGTATTTT.